Listed below are T cell receptor beta chains from one sample, sequenced in a study of cytomegalovirus exposure and HLA in healthy donors. Only in-frame clones appear in the TCRdb table, and some are missing; sequencing was by immunoSEQ multiplex PCR. This sample has fewer than 90,000 clones; approximately 94% occur once, and the top ten carry more than 3%. Sequencing input: PBMCs. Source of these receptors: a woman aged 18-30 years in good health and CMV-seropositive. Both conserved end residues are trimmed from each CDR3. Each record gives: V gene, CDR3 protein.

TRBV11-3	ASRNRDSNSYEQY
TRBV9	ASSSRWEGWDTQY
TRBV7-2	ASSLTSGGYNEQF
TRBV18	ASSRLEVSLGETQY
TRBV5-1	ASSLDRGREKLF
TRBV10-3	AILSSGANVLT
TRBV5-6	ASSPRSGSHEQF
TRBV28	ASGTSGSTYEQY
TRBV4-3	ASSPRGGGPPEQF
TRBV9	ASSPRDRVSGANVLT
TRBV28	ASSLTVYGYT
TRBV7-8	ASSLVGPGTGNTIY